The T cell receptor (beta chain) described here comes from a study of shared clonotypes between healthy human individuals. The assay was immunoSEQ multiplex PCR, and TCRdb's table has in-frame clones only and misses some. The sample records more than 1,200,000 clones, around 98.5% being singletons. Findings and caveats of the study: It was the non-shared clonotypes that had lower generation probabilities than clonotypes shared by all four donors. Estimated richness values were generally larger in naive subsets than in memory subsets.

This clone is a singleton in its sample. The antigen is unknown. The CDR3 length is 17 residues. Germline V lookup: CDR1 MDHEN, CDR2 SYDVKM. The V and J ends lost 5 bases and 0 bases, in that order; junction bases with no gene match: 13. The chain combines TRBV28 with TRBJ2-7; 7 bases map to TRBD1. The clonotype was recovered from a man aged 25-45 years in good health. The sequenced material came from naive CD4+ T cells sorted from blood. Subset reported: CD45RA+ positively selected. The CDR3, as DNA: TGTGCCAGCAGTCCGGACCCCAGGACAGGATTCTCCTACGAGCAGTACTTC. It translates to CASSPDPRTGFSYEQYF. Full variable domain (outside the CDR3, taken from reference TRBV28 and TRBJ2-7): DVKVTQSSRYLVKRTGEKVFLECVQDMDHENMFWYRQDPGLGLRLIYFSYDVKMKEKGDIPEGYSVSREKKERFSLILESASTNQTSMYLCASSPDPRTGFSYEQYFGPGTRLTVT.